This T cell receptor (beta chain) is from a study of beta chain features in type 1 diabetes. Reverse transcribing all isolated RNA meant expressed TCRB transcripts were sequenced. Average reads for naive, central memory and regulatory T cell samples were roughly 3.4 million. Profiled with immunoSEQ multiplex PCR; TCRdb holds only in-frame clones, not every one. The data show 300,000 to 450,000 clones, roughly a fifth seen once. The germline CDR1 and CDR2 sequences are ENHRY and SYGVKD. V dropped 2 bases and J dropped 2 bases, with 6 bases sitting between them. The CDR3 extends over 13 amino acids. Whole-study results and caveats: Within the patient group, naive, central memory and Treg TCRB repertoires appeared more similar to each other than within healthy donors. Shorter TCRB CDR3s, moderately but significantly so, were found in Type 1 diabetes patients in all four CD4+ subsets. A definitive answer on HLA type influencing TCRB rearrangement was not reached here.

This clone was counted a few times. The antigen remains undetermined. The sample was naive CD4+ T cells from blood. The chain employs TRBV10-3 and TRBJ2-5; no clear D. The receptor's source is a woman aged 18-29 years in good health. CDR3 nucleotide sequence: TGTGCCATCAGTGAGATCTTGCAAGAGACCCAGTACTTC. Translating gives CAISEILQETQYF.